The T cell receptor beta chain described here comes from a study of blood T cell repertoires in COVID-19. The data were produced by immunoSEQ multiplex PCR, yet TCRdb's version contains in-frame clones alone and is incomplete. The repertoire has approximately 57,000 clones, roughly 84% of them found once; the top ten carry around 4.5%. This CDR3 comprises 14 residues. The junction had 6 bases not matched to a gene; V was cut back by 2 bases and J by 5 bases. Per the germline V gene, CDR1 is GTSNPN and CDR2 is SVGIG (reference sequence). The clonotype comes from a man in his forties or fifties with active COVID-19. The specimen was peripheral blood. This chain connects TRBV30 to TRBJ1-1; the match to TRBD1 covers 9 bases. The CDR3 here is CAWSRLGTGTEAFF. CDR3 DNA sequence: TGTGCCTGGAGTCGTCTCGGGACAGGGACTGAAGCTTTCTTT.